This TCR beta chain was recovered during a study of beta chain features in type 1 diabetes (dated by TCRdb to 2017 to 2018). At the level of the whole study: Mean age, gender distribution, total cell number and subset yield were not different between patients and healthy donors. Naive and central memory subsets were obtained from all 28 donors, but regulatory and stem cell-like memory subsets were isolated from only 8 patients and about 8 healthy donors. A total of some 100,000,000 sorted cells were examined across all samples, and a strong correlation was observed between cell number per subset and RNA yield. In the study, recently diagnosed type 1 diabetes patients and matched healthy donors were compared on the TCRB repertoires of their sorted circulating CD4+ T cell subsets. What the study reported, not specific to this receptor: At VDJ recombination sites, patients with type 1 diabetes made fewer insertions and deleted more nucleotides, a pattern implying thymic rearrangement abnormalities. Because the HLA sub-analyses included only small numbers of individuals, any influence of HLA type on TCRB rearrangement was left unresolved. Shorter templates might have been favored by PCR, but patient and control samples were amplified and corrected together, so both groups would have been affected equally by any skew. The naive, central memory and regulatory TCRB repertoires appeared to resemble one another more closely among patients than among healthy donors. Type 1 diabetes patients showed a moderate but significant shortening of TCRB CDR3 length in all four CD4+ subsets. Sequencing cDNA rather than genomic DNA could over-represent highly expressing activated cells, although activation and CD3 levels did not differ between groups.

The entire amount of isolated RNA was reverse transcribed using the High Capacity cDNA Reverse Transcription Kit, so the sequenced TCRB transcripts were expressed ones. Deep immunoSEQ sequencing was applied to naive, central memory and regulatory T cell samples, giving an average of around 4 million total reads per sample. After sorted cells were lysed in RLT buffer, RNA was extracted with DNase-treated RNeasy Micro or Mini kits, with the choice depending on cell number. To prevent cross-contamination, each cell subset was processed individually, whereas patient and healthy donor samples were processed jointly. The immunoSEQ multiplex PCR was used to amplify TCRB sequences from cDNA, generating 87-bp fragments that spanned the CDR3 region. Sequencing of the amplicons was performed on the Illumina HiSeq platform. The source study handled its data this way. PCR bias was computationally corrected using synthetic template baselines, reads within Hamming distance 2 were collapsed, and singletons that could not be merged were discarded. Reads were aligned against IMGT so that V, D and J genes, CDR3 length and insertions or deletions at six rearrangement sites could be assigned. Clonotype counts were normalized to sorted cell number within each subset before computing true diversity and Gini coefficients with the tcR R package. Repertoire sharing was quantified using the overlap coefficient calculated on TCRB nucleotide sequences. As a proxy for the pre-selection repertoire, out-of-frame TCRB sequences from naive cells were analyzed. TCRdb re-hosts the immuneACCESS table, in-frame sequences only. Its copies lack some clones; in the studies checked, an unresolved V gene accounts for under half of them, and the cause for the rest is not known. The DNA was the basis for D and trimming; V, J and clone size are from that table. The sample records nearly 700,000 clones, 13% of which are singletons. Around 0.022% of the sample is held by the ten biggest clonotypes.

Trimming accounts for 4 bases at V and 9 bases at J, while the number of junction bases matched to no gene is 11. The CDR3, cysteine through phenylalanine, is 13 amino acids long. CDR3 DNA only is kept here, 39 bases in frame from base 1. According to the germline V gene (reference sequence), CDR1 reads GTSNPN and CDR2 reads SVGIG. Each donor gave one peripheral blood draw, averaging approximately 0.12 L, which was collected into heparinised tubes. Using a panel that included CD45RO, CCR7, CD25, CD127, CD95 and CD27, naive, central memory, regulatory and stem cell-like memory CD4+ T cells were sorted on a BD FACSAria II. A purity above 95% was achieved for all sorted populations. PBMCs were separated immediately by Lymphoprep density gradient centrifugation and were stained directly, without being cultured. Samples were stained and sorted in pairs, with one healthy donor and one patient per experiment, so that batch effects were minimized.

Only a few counts were recorded for this clone. Its binding antigen is unknown. No much larger clone exists at a distance of one base, and base qualities are not known. The source of this sequence is a man younger than 35 with type 1 diabetes. Sequencing used naive CD4+ T cells from blood. The cell subset or site label of this sample denotes: true naive CD4+ T cells. This chain joins TRBV30 to TRBJ1-2; TRBD1 agrees with 7 junctional bases. The DNA sequence is given as TGTGCCTGGACCAGAGACAGGGCTGATCGCTACACCTTC. Its protein reads: CAWTRDRADRYTF.